Below are 17 T cell receptor beta chains sequenced from a single sample in a study of T-cell reconstitution after alpha-beta-depleted transplantation in children. This sample's TCRbeta library carried unique molecular identifier barcodes. Via MiXCR, TCRdb re-called the PCR reads, giving one row per CDR3 protein. There are 230,000 or so distinct CDR3 sequences in the sample; 9.7% occur only once, and around 5.1% lies in the top ten. The input for sequencing was PBMCs from the stem cell graft donor, taken from the stem cell graft. The receptors come from a human donor who donated a stem cell graft to a child with SCID.

The table lists this clonotype with many counts. The CDR3 is CASSLSAKNGAFF. The CDR3 coding sequence is TGCGCCAGCAGCTTGTCTGCGAAGAACGGAGCTTTCTTT. The chain uses TRBV5-1 and TRBJ1-1, with unresolved D. This CDR3 is built from 13 residues. Trimming took off 1 base at V and 10 bases at J, with 14 bases between the two ends. The germline gives CDR1 SGHRS, CDR2 YFSETQ.

The chain combines TRBV12-5 with TRBJ1-3; a possible D gene is TRBD1 (6 bases). Germline V gene sequence: CDR1 LGHNT, CDR2 FRNRAP. This CDR3 has 18 amino acids. The CDR3 DNA reads TGTGCCACCTGCCCCTACCCAGACAGGCTCGACTCTGGAAACACCATATATTTT. This sequence encodes CATCPYPDRLDSGNTIYF.

In this sample, this clonotype turned up many times. V gene TRBV20-1 combines with J gene TRBJ1-4; 7 nucleotides match TRBD1. V lost 5 bases to trimming and J lost 4 bases; unmatched junction nucleotides: 4. CDR1 is DFQATT, CDR2 SNEGSKA, per germline (reference sequence). The CDR3 runs to 13 residues. Here the CDR3 DNA reads TGCAGTGCTGCCCAGGGGGTTAATGAAAAACTGTTTTTT. It translates to CSAAQGVNEKLFF.

The chain is built from TRBV4-3 and TRBJ1-5; tentative D call: TRBD1 (5 bases). V shed 1 base and J shed 4 bases, with 8 bases lying between them. CDR3 length: 14 residues. Germline-derived CDR1 and CDR2 are LGHNA and YSLEER. The CDR3 DNA follows: TGCGCCAGCAGCCAAGCTCGGGGGAATCAGCCCCAGCATTTT. Its translation: CASSQARGNQPQHF.

This clonotype was found many times. The chain employs TRBV5-5 and TRBJ2-2; 12 nucleotides align to TRBD2. The CDR3 covers 17 residues. The junction had 12 bases not matched to a gene; V was cut back by 4 bases and J by 8 bases. The germline gives CDR1 SGHKS, CDR2 YYEKEE (reference sequence). CDR3 in DNA: TGTGCCAGCAGCATCGGGACTAGCGGGTCCCCCAGGGGGGAGCTGTTTTTT. Its protein is CASSIGTSGSPRGELFF.

This clonotype was detected ten times or more. The CDR3 protein is CASSLDPSASGWGIYF. As DNA, the CDR3 is TGTGCCAGCAGCTTAGACCCCTCGGCTAGCGGGTGGGGGATTTACTTC. J is TRBJ2-5 and V is TRBV7-2; 8 nucleotides line up with TRBD2. Germline assignment: CDR1 SGHTA and CDR2 FQGNSA. The CDR3 spans 16 residues. V was pared by 1 base and J by 14 bases, with 18 bases of the junction left unmatched.

V gene TRBV30 combines with J gene TRBJ2-2; TRBD2 aligns across 7 bases. The germline V gene has CDR1 GTSNPN and CDR2 SVGIG (reference sequence). J was trimmed by 4 bases and V by 1 base; bases with no gene match: 0. The CDR3 has 13 residues. The CDR3 sequence is CAWSGGGTGELFF. The CDR3 coding sequence is TGTGCCTGGAGTGGGGGGGGCACCGGGGAGCTGTTTTTT.

This clonotype has ten or more counts. V and J are TRBV12-3 or TRBV12-4 and TRBJ2-5; TRBD2 matches 9 bases. V gave up 6 bases and J gave up 5 bases; unmatched junction bases: 10. The CDR3 has 15 amino acids. The CDR3 loop is CASSISGGTIETQYF. The CDR3 nucleotides read TGTGCCAGCAGCATTAGCGGGGGTACCATTGAGACCCAGTACTTC.

In this sample, this clonotype turned up many times. This chain uses TRBV5-1 with TRBJ1-1, with 9 positions matching TRBD1. The CDR3 has 15 residues. CDR1 and CDR2 (germline): SGHRS, YFSETQ. The ends lost 4 bases at V and 2 bases at J; junction bases unmatched: 6. CDR3 in amino acids: CASSRWTGVNTEAFF. CDR3 sequence (DNA): TGCGCCAGCAGCCGGTGGACAGGGGTAAACACTGAAGCTTTCTTT. Filled out from reference TRBV5-1 and TRBJ1-1, the complete variable domain reads KAGVTQTPRYLIKTRGQQVTLSCSPISGHRSVSWYQQTPGQGLQFLFEYFSETQRNKGNFPGRFSGRQFSNSRSEMNVSTLELGDSALYLCASSRWTGVNTEAFFGQGTRLTVV.

This clonotype was recorded many times. V gene TRBV7-9 combines with J gene TRBJ1-1; maybe TRBD1 (5 bases). The germline CDR1 and CDR2 sequences are SEHNR and FQNEAQ (reference sequence). Trimming took 3 bases from V and 5 from J, leaving 10 bases between them. The CDR3 is 13 residues long. The CDR3 DNA reads as TGTGCCAGCAGCTTTAGCAGGGCGACTGAAGCTTTCTTT. Protein sequence: CASSFSRATEAFF.

This clonotype was observed many times. The rearrangement links TRBV7-9 to TRBJ2-7; perhaps D is TRBD1 or TRBD2 (5 bases each). This CDR3 region has 14 residues. Between the trimmed V and J ends, which lost 5 bases and 7 bases, there was a span of 18 bases. The germline V gene encodes CDR1 SEHNR and CDR2 FQNEAQ (reference sequence). CDR3 residues: CASSREGFVLEQYF. The CDR3 DNA sequence: TGTGCCAGCAGCCGTGAGGGGTTCGTTTTAGAGCAGTACTTC.

The chain carries TRBV20-1 and TRBJ1-5, with D unclear. Per the germline V gene, CDR1 is DFQATT and CDR2 is SNEGSKA (reference sequence). The V and J ends lost 3 bases and 4 bases respectively, with 10 bases between them. This CDR3 is built from 13 residues. The DNA of the CDR3 is TGCAGTGCTAGTTCCGGAATTAATCAGCCCCAGCATTTT. Its protein is CSASSGINQPQHF.

This clonotype has at least ten counts. The rearrangement links TRBV20-1 to TRBJ2-2, with D uncertain. This CDR3 has 12 residues. Trimming took 4 bases from V and 3 from J, leaving 6 bases between them. Germline assignment: CDR1 DFQATT and CDR2 SNEGSKA (reference sequence). In DNA form, the CDR3 reads TGCAGTGCTACTCCGGACACCGGGGAGCTGTTTTTT. As protein: CSATPDTGELFF.

This clonotype has at least ten counts. The rearrangement uses TRBV25-1 and TRBJ2-7, with D possibly matching TRBD2 (7 bases). The CDR3 contains 16 residues. Germline CDR1 and CDR2: MGHDK and SYGVNS. Trimming pared 5 bases from V and 0 bases from J, leaving 17 bases between. CDR3 region: CASSRAGAKSSYEQYF. The CDR3 region has the DNA TGTGCCAGCAGTAGGGCGGGGGCCAAGAGCTCCTACGAGCAGTACTTC.

In this sample, this clonotype turned up many times. The CDR3 nucleotides are TGCGCCAGCAGCACCGGGAGCTCCTATAATTCACCCCTCCACTTT. Amino acids: CASSTGSSYNSPLHF. V and J are TRBV5-1 and TRBJ1-6; D unresolved. This CDR3 has 15 residues. Between the trimmed V and J ends, which lost 4 bases and 0 bases, there was a span of 8 bases. CDR1 is SGHRS and CDR2 is YFSETQ in the germline V gene.

This clonotype has ten or more counts. One end of the junction varies from germline; a read error may be responsible. This sequence joins TRBV6-5 and TRBJ1-2, with D uncertain. The CDR3 is 13 residues long. Germline-derived CDR1 and CDR2 are MNHEY and SVGAGI. The CDR3 is CASSYSGGYGYTF. CDR3 DNA: TGTGCCAGCAGCTACTCGGGTGGCTATGGCTACACCTTC.

The sample holds many counts of this clonotype. The CDR3 loop is CASSFTTLNTGELFF. The CDR3 coding sequence is TGCGCCAGCAGCTTTACAACATTGAACACCGGGGAGCTGTTTTTT. The chain is built from TRBV5-1 and TRBJ2-2; D remains ambiguous. The germline V gene encodes CDR1 SGHRS and CDR2 YFSETQ. The V and J ends lost 2 bases and 1 base respectively, with 9 bases between them. CDR3 size: 15 residues.